What follows are 30 T cell receptor beta chains derived from one specimen sequenced in a study of blood T cell repertoires in COVID-19. Using immunoSEQ multiplex PCR, the repertoire was profiled, and TCRdb retains in-frame clones only, with some absent. The top ten clones hold around 6.3% of a sample with 120,000 to 150,000 clones, over 70% of them seen once. What was sequenced was peripheral blood. The receptors come from a man older than 75 with acute or convalescent COVID-19.

The V gene is TRBV25-1, the J gene TRBJ1-1, with 7 bases that match TRBD1. The CDR3 consists of 14 residues. Germline V CDR1 and CDR2: MGHDK, SYGVNS. The V gene end was trimmed by 3 bases and the J gene end by 4 bases; junction bases not matched to a gene: 5. This chain's CDR3 is CASSESDRFTEAFF. DNA for the CDR3: TGTGCCAGCAGTGAGTCGGACAGGTTCACTGAAGCTTTCTTT.

V and J are TRBV29-1 and TRBJ2-2, with D tentatively TRBD2 (6 bases). The CDR3 covers 13 residues. The V gene's germline CDR1 is SQVTM and CDR2 ANQGSEA. V shed 7 bases and J shed 4 bases, with 13 bases lying between them. This chain's CDR3 is CSGGVSGTGELFF. As DNA, the CDR3 is TGCAGCGGGGGGGTTAGTGGCACCGGGGAGCTGTTTTTT.

This rearrangement joins TRBV7-2 to TRBJ2-3, with D tentatively TRBD2 (5 bases). This CDR3 spans 16 amino acids. CDR1 and CDR2 from the germline V gene are SGHTA and FQGNSA. V lost 5 bases and J lost 1, with 16 bases in between. CDR3: CASSGFPAERTDTQYF. The CDR3 DNA reads as TGTGCCAGCAGCGGGTTTCCAGCGGAGCGCACAGATACGCAGTATTTT.

This clone has only a few counts. The CDR3 loop reads CASSKTGLREKLFF. CDR3 coding DNA: TGTGCCAGCAGTAAAACAGGGTTGCGTGAAAAACTGTTTTTT. The rearrangement joins TRBV28 to TRBJ1-4, with D perhaps TRBD1 (6 bases). Germline CDR1 MDHEN, CDR2 SYDVKM. This CDR3 has 14 residues. V was clipped by 5 bases and J by 7 bases, with 14 bases between them.

The rearrangement joins TRBV5-6 to TRBJ2-6, with TRBD1 matching 7 bases. Germline V CDR1 and CDR2: SGHDT, YYEEEE. CDR3 length: 17 amino acids. J gave up 0 bases and V 4 bases, and 7 bases lay outside the gene matches. The CDR3 DNA sequence: TGTGCCAGCAGCGTTCCGGGACAGACCTCTGGGGCCAACGTCCTGACTTTC. Protein product: CASSVPGQTSGANVLTF.

CDR3 sequence reads: CASSQKGATNEKLFF. Written as DNA, the CDR3 is TGTGCCAGCAGCCAAAAGGGAGCAACTAATGAAAAACTGTTTTTT. V is TRBV4-2 and J is TRBJ1-4, with no clear D. V was trimmed by 2 bases and J by 0 bases, leaving 7 bases between them. The germline CDR1 and CDR2 sequences are LGHNA and YNFKEQ. The CDR3 totals 15 residues.

This clone occurred once. The chain combines TRBV18 with TRBJ1-2; D perhaps matches TRBD1 (6 bases). V gave up 3 bases and J gave up 4 bases, with 18 bases separating them. This CDR3 has 16 residues. Germline V CDR1 and CDR2: KGHSH, LQKENI. DNA for the CDR3: TGTGCCAGCTCACCGTCGGGGGGGCTATACGGCTATGGCTACACCTTC. Its protein product is CASSPSGGLYGYGYTF.

The chain joins TRBV6-5 to TRBJ1-2; tentatively, D is TRBD1 (6 bases). The V end lost 4 bases, the J end lost 5 bases, and 17 bases lay between the germline ends. CDR1 is MNHEY and CDR2 is SVGAGI in the germline V gene. The CDR3 covers 15 residues. Written as DNA, the CDR3 is TGTGCCAGCAGTTTTTCAGGGGAAGAGGGTTATGGCTACACCTTC. Residues: CASSFSGEEGYGYTF.

The chain is built from TRBV18 and TRBJ1-3; 7 positions match TRBD1. Germline trimming cut 3 bases from V and 0 bases from J; bases unmatched to any gene: 8. The germline gives CDR1 KGHSH, CDR2 LQKENI. The CDR3 covers 17 residues. For the CDR3, the DNA is TGTGCCAGCTCACCGTGGGACAGCTCAAGCTCTGGAAACACCATATATTTT. This sequence encodes CASSPWDSSSSGNTIYF.

This clone was seen only once. This chain links TRBV6-5 with TRBJ2-7; 9 nucleotides match TRBD2. The CDR3 contains 14 residues. V dropped 7 bases and J dropped 7; count of bases not matched to a gene: 11. Germline-derived CDR1 and CDR2 are MNHEY and SVGAGI. The CDR3 reads CASNGLAIAGEQYF. DNA for the CDR3: TGTGCCAGCAACGGACTAGCGATAGCGGGTGAGCAGTACTTC.

The V call is TRBV24-1, the J call TRBJ2-1; TRBD2 matches at 7 bases. The CDR3 runs 14 residues. V lost 5 bases, J lost 7 bases, and 7 bases stayed unmatched. The germline gives CDR1 KGHDR, CDR2 SFDVKD. The CDR3 coding sequence is TGTGCCACCAGTGGGGCCCTAGCGGATAATGAGCAGTTCTTC. It yields the protein CATSGALADNEQFF.

V usage is TRBV2 and J usage is TRBJ2-1, with 10 bases that match TRBD2. CDR3 length: 17 residues. The trim removed 4 bases at V and 4 bases at J, leaving 10 bases unmatched. Per germline, CDR1 SNHLY and CDR2 FYNNEI. The CDR3 DNA sequence: TGTGCCAGCAGTGTTACCTCACTAGCGGGGAAGTACAATGAGCAGTTCTTC. This encodes CASSVTSLAGKYNEQFF. Combining the CDR3 with reference TRBV2 and TRBJ2-1 gives the whole variable domain EPEVTQTPSHQVTQMGQEVILRCVPISNHLYFYWYRQILGQKVEFLVSFYNNEISEKSEIFDDQFSVERPDGSNFTLKIRSTKLEDSAMYFCASSVTSLAGKYNEQFFGPGTRLTVL.

The V gene is TRBV6-5, the J gene TRBJ1-1; perhaps TRBD1 as D (6 bases). Looked up from germline, CDR1 is MNHEY and CDR2 is SVGAGI. V was trimmed by 5 bases and J by 1 base, leaving 11 bases between them. The CDR3 is 14 residues long. Written as DNA, the CDR3 is TGTGCCAGCAGTCCAGGGGAAAAGAACACTGAAGCTTTCTTT. Translation gives CASSPGEKNTEAFF.

The chain recombines TRBV2 with TRBJ2-2; TRBD2 might be the D (5 bases). This CDR3 region has 15 residues. With 5 bases removed from V and 0 bases from J, the gap between germline ends came to 10 bases. CDR1 is SNHLY, CDR2 FYNNEI, per germline. CDR3 coding DNA: TGTGCCAGCAGTCGAGGACTGACGAACACCGGGGAGCTGTTTTTT. As protein: CASSRGLTNTGELFF.

The gene calls are TRBV7-9 and TRBJ1-1, with 7 bases fitting TRBD1. The CDR3 has 14 residues. V trimming: 5 bases; J trimming: 0 bases; junction bases outside the gene matches: 3. Germline V CDR1 and CDR2: SEHNR, FQNEAQ (reference sequence). The CDR3 nucleotides are TGTGCCAGCAGCCCACAGGGGTTGAACACTGAAGCTTTCTTT. Residues: CASSPQGLNTEAFF.

This chain joins TRBV6-5 and TRBJ2-1; tentative D call: TRBD2 (6 bases). Germline-derived CDR1 and CDR2 are MNHEY and SVGAGI. The V gene lost 5 bases and the J gene lost 2 bases, with 10 bases spanning the gap. The CDR3 runs to 14 residues. The CDR3 is CASSRASAYNEQFF. CDR3 sequence (DNA): TGTGCCAGCAGTAGGGCTAGCGCCTACAATGAGCAGTTCTTC.

The chain couples TRBV5-1 to TRBJ1-1; D not resolved. Germline loops: CDR1 SGHRS, CDR2 YFSETQ. Trimming pared 5 bases from V and 3 bases from J, leaving 11 bases between. This CDR3 contains 13 residues. CDR3 protein: CASRRNADTEAFF. DNA of the CDR3: TGCGCCAGCAGAAGGAATGCGGACACTGAAGCTTTCTTT.

This chain uses TRBV5-1 with TRBJ2-1; 8 bases are a match to TRBD2. Losses at the gene ends were 5 bases for V and 4 bases for J; bases not matched to a gene: 5. The CDR3 runs 14 residues. Germline-derived CDR1 and CDR2 are SGHRS and YFSETQ. The CDR3 loop is CASRAGRAYNEQFF. In DNA form, the CDR3 reads TGCGCCAGCAGAGCCGGGAGGGCGTACAATGAGCAGTTCTTC.

This clone has only one observation. The gene calls are TRBV18 and TRBJ1-6, with no clear D. The CDR3 extends over 16 amino acids. From germline, CDR1 is KGHSH and CDR2 LQKENI. V lost 2 bases, J lost 7 bases, and 15 bases lay in between. The chain's CDR3 is CASSPEQLRSNSPLHF. The CDR3 DNA is TGTGCCAGCTCACCAGAACAATTGAGGTCCAATTCACCCCTCCACTTT.

The table lists this clone with a count of one. The gene calls are TRBV28 and TRBJ1-5; 11 bases agree with TRBD1. Germline loops: CDR1 MDHEN, CDR2 SYDVKM. This CDR3 has 16 residues. The V segment lost 2 bases and the J segment 8 bases; nucleotides outside the gene matches: 8. The CDR3 reads CASSLPGQGALEPQHF. The CDR3 nucleotides read TGTGCCAGCAGTTTACCCGGACAGGGGGCTCTTGAGCCCCAGCATTTT. Together with reference TRBV28 and TRBJ1-5, the CDR3 gives the full variable domain: DVKVTQSSRYLVKRTGEKVFLECVQDMDHENMFWYRQDPGLGLRLIYFSYDVKMKEKGDIPEGYSVSREKKERFSLILESASTNQTSMYLCASSLPGQGALEPQHFGDGTRLSIL.

The gene calls are TRBV19 and TRBJ1-2, with 9 bases fitting TRBD1. From germline, CDR1 is LNHDA and CDR2 SQIVND (reference sequence). V was clipped by 6 bases and J by 5 bases; unmatched bases: 4. CDR3 length: 13 amino acids. CDR3 residues: CASSPTGGYGYTF. The CDR3 nucleotides are TGTGCCAGTAGCCCGACAGGGGGATATGGCTACACCTTC.

V is TRBV18 and J is TRBJ2-5; maybe TRBD2 (6 bases). With 1 base removed from V and 5 bases from J, the gap between germline ends came to 14 bases. This CDR3 comprises 15 residues. Germline V lookup: CDR1 KGHSH, CDR2 LQKENI. This CDR3 is CASSPQGGIGETQYF. The CDR3 bases are TGTGCCAGCTCACCACAAGGAGGGATCGGTGAGACCCAGTACTTC.

This clone was found once. The chain has TRBV5-5 and TRBJ1-3; 8 bases are a match to TRBD1. J lost 4 bases, V lost 4 bases, and 4 bases had no gene match. From germline, CDR1 is SGHKS and CDR2 YYEKEE (reference sequence). The CDR3 has 14 residues. The CDR3 coding sequence is TGTGCCAGCAGCCGCCAGGGGGCCGGAAACACCATATATTTT. Amino acids: CASSRQGAGNTIYF.

This chain uses TRBV7-9 with TRBJ2-5; possibly TRBD2 for D (5 bases). Germline V gene data show CDR1 as SEHNR and CDR2 as FQNEAQ (reference sequence). The CDR3 contains 14 residues. V was trimmed by 0 bases and J by 1 base, leaving 6 bases between them. The CDR3 loop is CASSLASGQETQYF. The CDR3, as DNA: TGTGCCAGCAGCTTAGCGAGCGGCCAAGAGACCCAGTACTTC.

The J gene is TRBJ2-4, the V gene TRBV19; 8 bases match TRBD1. The germline CDR1 and CDR2 sequences are LNHDA and SQIVND (reference sequence). The V gene end was trimmed by 6 bases and the J gene end by 7 bases; junction bases not matched to a gene: 5. The CDR3 consists of 13 residues. This CDR3 reads CASSQDRGNIQYF. The CDR3 DNA reads as TGTGCCAGTAGCCAAGACAGGGGTAACATTCAGTACTTC.

The V call is TRBV11-1, the J call TRBJ2-7; TRBD1 matches at 8 bases. Germline assignment: CDR1 SGHAT and CDR2 FQDESV (reference sequence). The CDR3 runs 15 residues. Trimming cost V 4 bases and J 2 bases; bases outside gene matches: 7. This chain's CDR3 is CASSSLTGEAYEQYF. In nucleotides, the CDR3 is TGTGCCAGCAGCTCCCTGACAGGGGAGGCCTACGAGCAGTACTTC.

As DNA, the CDR3 is TGCGCCAGCAGAGGGACAGACAACTATGGCTACACCTTC. Encoded protein: CASRGTDNYGYTF. The chain is built from TRBV5-1 and TRBJ1-2; 7 positions match TRBD1. The J segment lost 2 bases and the V segment lost 5 bases, leaving 3 bases of the junction unmatched. This CDR3 is 13 amino acids long. Germline CDR1 and CDR2: SGHRS and YFSETQ.

This sequence joins TRBV28 and TRBJ1-2; D is ambiguous. The ends were cut back, 1 base at V and 9 bases at J, with 9 bases in the middle. The CDR3 covers 12 residues. CDR1 and CDR2 from the germline V gene are MDHEN and SYDVKM. CDR3 amino acids: CASSLLAVSYTF. As DNA, the CDR3 is TGTGCCAGCAGTTTATTGGCGGTGAGCTACACCTTC.

CDR3 amino acids: CASSSPGQGFYGYTF. The CDR3 DNA sequence: TGTGCCAGTAGTAGCCCGGGACAGGGGTTTTATGGCTACACCTTC. The V and J genes are TRBV19 and TRBJ1-2, with TRBD1 matching over 10 bases. Unmatched junction bases numbered 7, after V lost 4 bases and J lost 5 bases. This CDR3 comprises 15 residues. Germline CDR1 LNHDA, CDR2 SQIVND (reference sequence). Supplemented by reference TRBV19 and TRBJ1-2, the full variable domain reads DGGITQSPKYLFRKEGQNVTLSCEQNLNHDAMYWYRQDPGQGLRLIYYSQIVNDFQKGDIAEGYSVSREKKESFPLTVTSAQKNPTAFYLCASSSPGQGFYGYTFGSGTRLTVV.

This clone has only one observation. The chain is built from TRBV19 and TRBJ1-5; the match to TRBD1 covers 7 bases. Trimming cost V 5 bases and J 0 bases; bases outside gene matches: 4. Germline-derived CDR1 and CDR2 are LNHDA and SQIVND (reference sequence). This CDR3 region has 15 residues. Written as DNA, the CDR3 is TGTGCCAGTAGTGGGGGACAGTTTAGCAATCAGCCCCAGCATTTT. The encoded protein is CASSGGQFSNQPQHF.